This T cell receptor beta chain was captured by sequencing in a study of T cell repertoires in cytomegalovirus infection. Study-wide results and limits: CMV carriers with the relevant HLA were identified by cumulative public TCR beta family frequency.

TCRdb reprocessed the reads via MiXCR and lists one record per CDR3 protein. The repertoire holds some 300,000 distinct CDR3 sequences, around a sixth seen once, with around 11% in the top ten. Germline lookup yields CDR1 ENHRY and CDR2 SYGVKD. The CDR3 extends over 13 amino acids. V was pared by 2 bases and J by 2 bases, with 6 bases between. This clonotype was seen a few times. What it recognizes is unknown. Material: PBMCs. The sequence was collected from a human donor in good health (CMV status not recorded). Some clones in this sample may be carry-over from other donors' samples. The chain couples TRBV10-3 to TRBJ2-5; D remains ambiguous. Here the CDR3 DNA reads TGTGCCATCAGTGAGCGGCAGCAAGAGACCCAGTACTTC. This codes for CAISERQQETQYF.